Presented here are 5 T cell receptor beta chains from one specimen sequenced in a study of tissue T cells after allogeneic stem cell transplantation. This table comes from immunoSEQ multiplex PCR, and its TCRdb copy is limited to in-frame clones, with some not included. The sample holds 15,000 to 20,000 clones; roughly 72% are singletons and the top ten take approximately 0.93%. Sequenced sample: spleen. The receptor source for this set is a female BALB/c mouse in good health. Mice of this strain are of MHC haplotype H2-d.

To note about this clone: Mouse gene names apply. The CDR3 end is not reached by the read, which stops 1 residue before it; the germline J gene fills it in. The chain has TRBV2 and TRBJ1-4; unclear D gene. Trimming cost V 2 bases and J 0 bases, with 7 bases left between them. Germline V gives CDR1 LGHNA, CDR2 YSYQKL. This CDR3 comprises 15 residues. The CDR3 here is CASSQTKISNERLFF. Partial CDR3 DNA: TGTGCCAGCAGCCAAACAAAAATTTCCAACGAAAGATTATTT.

Note on this clone: Here the gene names and germline are mouse. With the read ending 1 residue before the CDR3 end, the germline J gene is used to fill in that end. This sequence joins TRBV13-2 and TRBJ2-4; tentatively, D is TRBD2 (6 bases). V dropped 4 bases and J dropped 0 bases, with 9 bases sitting between them. The CDR3 has 14 amino acids. Looked up from germline, CDR1 is NNHNN and CDR2 is SYGAGS (reference sequence). The CDR3 bases that were read are TGTGCCAGCGGTCCGGGACTAAGTCAAAACACCTTGTAC. Residues: CASGPGLSQNTLY. The full CDR3 is CASGPGLSQNTLYF.

This clone showed up just once. Gene names follow the mouse nomenclature. The read ends 1 residue before the CDR3 terminus; that terminus is restored from the germline J gene. Other DNA sequences in this sample translate to the same CDR3. This sequence joins TRBV13-2 and TRBJ2-3; D is unclear. V lost 0 bases to trimming and J lost 1 base, with 6 bases between them. Per the germline V gene, CDR1 is NNHNN and CDR2 is SYGAGS (reference sequence). This CDR3 contains 14 residues. CDR3 in amino acids: CASGDVGGAETLYF. CDR3 DNA (partial): TGTGCCAGCGGTGATGTGGGAGGTGCAGAAACGCTGTAT.

Concerning this clone itself: Any gene name here is a mouse gene name. The read ends 1 residue before the CDR3 terminus; that terminus is restored from the germline J gene. The chain joins TRBV2 to TRBJ2-7; the match to TRBD2 covers 9 bases. V dropped 2 bases and J dropped 4; count of bases not matched to a gene: 6. The germline V gene has CDR1 LGHNA and CDR2 YSYQKL. The CDR3 loop spans 15 amino acids. Here the CDR3 reads CASSQTTGGPYEQYF. CDR3 DNA (partial): TGTGCCAGCAGCCAAACTACTGGGGGGCCTTATGAACAGTAC.

Note on this clone: Germline and genes here are mouse. The read halts 1 residue ahead of the CDR3 end, with the missing end drawn from the germline J gene. The chain combines TRBV13-2 with TRBJ1-4; 8 bases fit TRBD1. V was clipped by 3 bases and J by 8 bases; unmatched bases: 6. Germline CDR1 and CDR2: NNHNN and SYGAGS (reference sequence). This CDR3 has 14 residues. CDR3 DNA, as far as it was read: TGTGCCAGCGGTGCCACGACAGGGGTGGAAAGATTATTT. Protein: CASGATTGVERLF. The CDR3 in its entirety is CASGATTGVERLFF.